What follows are 30 T cell receptor beta chains derived from one specimen sequenced in a study of blood T cells in healthy people across ages. For the second PCR, which ran for roughly 6 to 12 cycles, a sample-barcoded 5' primer and a J-beta primer mix were used. MiXCR was run by TCRdb on the 5' RACE reads, yielding one entry per CDR3 protein. The data contain 1.8 million or so distinct CDR3 sequences, 30% to 40% of them singletons. The sequenced sample was blood. The receptors originated from a human donor in good health.

This clonotype has a handful of counts. The chain employs TRBV3-1 and TRBJ2-5, with TRBD2 matching 7 bases. This CDR3 is 17 amino acids long. Germline lookup yields CDR1 LGHDT and CDR2 YNNKEL (reference sequence). The V gene end was trimmed by 2 bases and the J gene end by 2 bases; junction bases not matched to a gene: 11. The CDR3, as DNA: TGTGCCAGCAGCCAAACGCTAACGGGGGGTTATCAAGAGACCCAGTACTTC. Translation gives CASSQTLTGGYQETQYF.

This clonotype has a single count. V usage is TRBV7-3 and J usage is TRBJ2-3, with D perhaps matching TRBD1 or TRBD2 (6 bases each). The CDR3 sequence is 14 residues long. CDR1 SGHTA and CDR2 FQGTGA come from the germline V gene. The V and J ends lost 4 bases and 3 bases respectively, with 11 bases between them. CDR3 DNA: TGTGCCAGCAGCTCTACGGGGGCTACAGATACGCAGTATTTT. It translates to CASSSTGATDTQYF. Supplemented by reference TRBV7-3 and TRBJ2-3, the full variable domain reads GAGVSQTPSNKVTEKGKYVELRCDPISGHTALYWYRQSLGQGPEFLIYFQGTGAADDSGLPNDRFFAVRPEGSVSTLKIQRTERGDSAVYLCASSSTGATDTQYFGPGTRLTVL.

This clonotype turned up a few times. As DNA, the CDR3 is TGCGCCAGCAGCCAAGGGAGGGGTCAGCCCCAGCATTTT. This translates into CASSQGRGQPQHF. The rearrangement uses TRBV4-3 and TRBJ1-5, with a possible D match to TRBD1 (5 bases). Germline CDR1 is LGHNA and CDR2 is YSLEER. The V end lost 1 base, the J end lost 6 bases, and 7 bases lay between the germline ends. This CDR3 comprises 13 residues.

This clonotype occurred a few times. The V gene is TRBV6-5, the J gene TRBJ2-7; TRBD2 matches 10 bases. Germline CDR1 MNHEY, CDR2 SVGAGI. This CDR3 has 15 residues. The trim removed 6 bases at V and 4 bases at J, leaving 9 bases unmatched. In nucleotides, the CDR3 is TGTGCCAGCAGGACTTCCGGGACTAGCGTTTACGAGCAGTACTTC. This translates into CASRTSGTSVYEQYF.

This clonotype was seen a few times. The chain recombines TRBV24-1 with TRBJ2-1, with 9 bases fitting TRBD1. This CDR3 comprises 16 residues. V shed 3 bases and J 8 bases; nucleotides not matched to a gene: 10. Looked up from germline, CDR1 is KGHDR and CDR2 is SFDVKD. Written as DNA, the CDR3 is TGTGCCACCAGTGATCCCCGGGACAGGGTTCCCGATGAGCAGTTCTTC. Protein: CATSDPRDRVPDEQFF.

This clonotype was detected only a few times. J is TRBJ2-1 and V is TRBV29-1, with unresolved D. Germline CDR1 and CDR2: SQVTM and ANQGSEA. The V end lost 6 bases, the J end lost 10 bases, and 10 bases lay between the germline ends. The CDR3 totals 10 residues. The CDR3: CSVRQPEQFF. In DNA form, the CDR3 reads TGCAGCGTGCGTCAGCCCGAGCAGTTCTTC.

About this clonotype itself: A much more abundant neighbour one base away suggests this may be a read error. V is TRBV7-2 and J is TRBJ2-5, with a tentative D call TRBD2 (6 bases). The last part of the DNA fits TRBJ2-1 better; the J call may be wrong. The germline V gene has CDR1 SGHTA and CDR2 FQGNSA. The CDR3 has 13 residues. The CDR3, as DNA: TGTGCCAGCAGCGGAGGGTTGGAAGAGACCCAGTTCTTC. Residues: CASSGGLEETQFF.

The chain carries TRBV6-5 and TRBJ2-1; 9 positions agree with TRBD1. V shed 6 bases and J 8 bases; nucleotides not matched to a gene: 11. This CDR3 contains 15 residues. Germline loops: CDR1 MNHEY, CDR2 SVGAGI. The CDR3 nucleotides read TGTGCCAGCAGCAATGGCGGGACAGGGTACGATGAGCAGTTCTTC. It is translated as CASSNGGTGYDEQFF.

Only a few counts were recorded for this clonotype. This sequence joins TRBV6-1 and TRBJ1-2; D may be TRBD1 (6 bases). The CDR3 is 18 residues long. The germline V gene has CDR1 MNHNS and CDR2 SASEGT. Between the trimmed V and J ends, which lost 7 bases and 8 bases, there was a span of 32 bases. The CDR3 nucleotides read TGTGCCAGCACCACGATTGACTTACGGACAGCAAAAGGGCAGGGCTACACCTTC. It specifies CASTTIDLRTAKGQGYTF.

This clonotype was found a few times. J is TRBJ2-1 and V is TRBV11-2; no clear D gene. V was pared by 5 bases and J by 5 bases, with 13 bases between. CDR1 and CDR2 from the germline V gene are SGHAT and FQNNGV. This CDR3 spans 14 amino acids. DNA for the CDR3: TGTGCCAGCAGCCCTAGAACCCAGAACAATGAGCAGTTCTTC. Encoded protein: CASSPRTQNNEQFF.

This clonotype was found once. This chain joins TRBV15 and TRBJ1-5; 10 nucleotides line up with TRBD1. CDR1 and CDR2 from the germline V gene are LNHNV and YYDKDF (reference sequence). Trimming cost V 1 base and J 8 bases; bases outside gene matches: 8. CDR3 length: 16 residues. The CDR3 DNA is TGTGCCACCAGCAGAGGTGGGGACAGGGGTATTAAGCCCCAGCATTTT. Its protein is CATSRGGDRGIKPQHF.

This clonotype was detected a few times. This chain connects TRBV12-3 or TRBV12-4 to TRBJ1-1, with D possibly matching TRBD1 (5 bases). The CDR3 is 18 residues long. V lost 3 bases, J lost 4 bases, and 24 bases lay in between. Here the CDR3 reads CASSFHVGSGFLGTEAFF. The CDR3, as DNA: TGTGCCAGCAGTTTTCATGTAGGGTCAGGGTTTCTTGGCACTGAAGCTTTCTTT.

This clonotype was observed a handful of times. V and J are TRBV5-1 and TRBJ1-2, with TRBD1 matching over 7 bases. Germline CDR1 and CDR2: SGHRS and YFSETQ. This CDR3 contains 18 residues. V shed 0 bases and J 2 bases; nucleotides not matched to a gene: 13. CDR3 region: CASSLEGERGPSNYGYTF. For the CDR3, the DNA is TGCGCCAGCAGCTTGGAGGGGGAGAGGGGGCCCTCGAACTATGGCTACACCTTC.

This chain joins TRBV7-9 and TRBJ1-4, with 8 bases matching TRBD1. V lost 4 bases to trimming and J lost 2 bases; unmatched junction nucleotides: 3. CDR3 length: 15 amino acids. Germline CDR1 and CDR2: SEHNR and FQNEAQ (reference sequence). The CDR3 DNA sequence: TGTGCCAGCAGCTCCCGACAGGGGACTAATGAAAAACTGTTTTTT. Protein product: CASSSRQGTNEKLFF.

V usage is TRBV29-1 and J usage is TRBJ2-3; a weak D match, TRBD2 (5 bases). The CDR3 contains 14 residues. The V end lost 6 bases, the J end lost 4 bases, and 17 bases lay between the germline ends. CDR1 and CDR2 (germline): SQVTM, ANQGSEA. Written as DNA, the CDR3 is TGCAGCGTCCTATTACTAGGTTTCGCAGATACGCAGTATTTT. Translated: CSVLLLGFADTQYF.

This clonotype has a single count. In nucleotides, the CDR3 is TGCAGTGCTAGTAGGTCGGAGGGTGGATCCTACAATGAGCAGTACTTC. This sequence encodes CSASRSEGGSYNEQYF. The chain couples TRBV20-1 to TRBJ2-4; D is possibly TRBD2 (6 bases). Germline lookup yields CDR1 DFQATT and CDR2 SNEGSKA (reference sequence). The CDR3 runs 16 residues. V lost 3 bases and J 13 bases, leaving 28 bases between the germline ends.

This clonotype was counted only a few times. This chain uses TRBV18 with TRBJ2-1; no firm D call. Trimming pared 3 bases from V and 8 bases from J, leaving 14 bases between. Germline lookup yields CDR1 KGHSH and CDR2 LQKENI. The CDR3 has 14 amino acids. CDR3 sequence: CASSPADSRDEQFF. CDR3 coding DNA: TGTGCCAGCTCACCCGCAGACTCTCGAGATGAGCAGTTCTTC.

V gene TRBV5-1 combines with J gene TRBJ2-1; 7 nucleotides agree with TRBD1. With V trimmed by 5 bases and J by 3 bases, 8 bases remained unmatched. Germline V gene sequence: CDR1 SGHRS, CDR2 YFSETQ. This CDR3 spans 15 amino acids. DNA of the CDR3: TGCGCCAGCAGGACCGGGACAGCAAGCTACAATGAGCAGTTCTTC. Its translation is CASRTGTASYNEQFF.

In this sample, this clonotype turned up a few times. The chain links TRBV27 to TRBJ1-1; 9 bases line up with TRBD1. V was clipped by 5 bases and J by 1 base; unmatched bases: 11. From germline, CDR1 is MNHEY and CDR2 SMNVEV (reference sequence). The CDR3 spans 17 residues. The CDR3 DNA reads TGTGCCAGCAGTCATCCTCCCGACAGGGGGGAGAACACTGAAGCTTTCTTT. Its translation is CASSHPPDRGENTEAFF.

V and J are TRBV28 and TRBJ2-3; 7 bases align to TRBD1. The V segment lost 9 bases and the J segment 0 bases; nucleotides outside the gene matches: 9. The CDR3 extends over 15 amino acids. The germline V gene has CDR1 MDHEN and CDR2 SYDVKM. CDR3 nucleotides: TGTGCCAGGGAAACGGACAGGAATAGCACAGATACGCAGTATTTT. Translating it yields CARETDRNSTDTQYF.

Regarding this clonotype: One end of the junction does not line up with germline, which may come from a read error. The gene calls are TRBV5-1 and TRBJ1-2, with a possible D match to TRBD1 (5 bases). The length of the CDR3 is 13 residues. Germline V gene sequence: CDR1 SGHRS, CDR2 YFSETQ. CDR3: CASGFGQGDGYTF. The DNA of the CDR3 is TGCGCCAGCGGCTTCGGGCAGGGAGATGGCTACACCTTC.

The chain joins TRBV4-2 to TRBJ1-5, with D unclear. Germline V CDR1 and CDR2: LGHNA, YNFKEQ. Deletions cut 1 base from V and 3 bases from J, with 10 bases between. The CDR3 spans 15 residues. CDR3 residues: CASSQVGRLNQPQHF. The DNA for the CDR3 is TGTGCCAGCAGCCAAGTCGGCAGACTCAATCAGCCCCAGCATTTT.

The chain joins TRBV20-1 to TRBJ2-1; unclear D gene. The CDR3 has 13 amino acids. Germline V gives CDR1 DFQATT, CDR2 SNEGSKA (reference sequence). V was cut by 1 base and J by 4 bases, with 8 bases left in between. The CDR3 sequence: CSARVARYNEQFF. The CDR3 bases are TGCAGTGCTAGAGTAGCTAGATACAATGAGCAGTTCTTC.

This rearrangement joins TRBV5-1 to TRBJ2-1; no definite D call. V lost 1 base and J lost 5, with 10 bases in between. Per the germline V gene, CDR1 is SGHRS and CDR2 is YFSETQ. CDR3 length: 14 residues. The CDR3 reads CASSLYGIDNEQFF. In DNA, the CDR3 is TGCGCCAGCAGCTTGTATGGGATAGACAATGAGCAGTTCTTC.

The chain's CDR3 is CASSLGGNPPSDTQYF. The DNA of the CDR3 is TGTGCCAGCAGCTTAGGAGGTAACCCTCCCTCGGATACGCAGTATTTT. This sequence joins TRBV5-8 and TRBJ2-3, with D possibly TRBD2 on 5 matching bases. V lost 2 bases and J 6 bases, leaving 19 bases between the germline ends. The germline V gene encodes CDR1 SGHTS and CDR2 YDEGEE. The CDR3 has 16 amino acids.

This clonotype was counted at least ten times. V usage is TRBV7-2 and J usage is TRBJ2-3; D is undetermined. Trimming removed 5 bases from V and 6 bases from J, with 9 bases in between. The V gene's germline CDR1 is SGHTA and CDR2 FQGNSA. The CDR3 sequence is 12 residues long. CDR3 protein: CASSLNGDTQYF. The CDR3 nucleotides read TGTGCCAGCAGCCTAAATGGGGATACGCAGTATTTT.

As for this clonotype: Given a much more abundant clone one base away, this may be a read error. The J gene is TRBJ2-7, the V gene TRBV29-1; D remains ambiguous. The J call may be in error: the DNA end matches TRBJ2-5 better. Looked up from germline, CDR1 is SQVTM and CDR2 is ANQGSEA. The CDR3 totals 12 residues. The CDR3 region has the DNA TGCAACGTTGAAGATCAGTCGGAGACCCAGTACTTC. The encoded protein is CNVEDQSETQYF.

There are a few counts of this clonotype. This rearrangement joins TRBV9 to TRBJ2-5; TRBD1 matches at 10 bases. V was pared by 4 bases and J by 4 bases, with 10 bases of the junction left unmatched. From germline, CDR1 is SGDLS and CDR2 YYNGEE. The CDR3 has 16 amino acids. The CDR3 spells CASSTHPGQGTETQYF. The CDR3 DNA reads TGTGCCAGCAGCACCCACCCGGGACAGGGGACAGAGACCCAGTACTTC.

The rearrangement joins TRBV6-2 or TRBV6-3 to TRBJ2-2; D not certain. With 5 bases removed from V and 7 bases from J, the gap between germline ends came to 17 bases. Germline assignment: CDR1 MNHEY and CDR2 SVGEGT. The CDR3 contains 15 residues. The CDR3 loop reads CASSLTWGTDGELFF. The CDR3 bases are TGTGCCAGCAGTCTCACATGGGGTACGGACGGGGAGCTGTTTTTT.

This clonotype was counted between two and nine times. The V gene is TRBV2, the J gene TRBJ2-3; D might be TRBD1 (6 bases). Germline CDR1 SNHLY, CDR2 FYNNEI. This CDR3 comprises 14 residues. V was shortened by 7 bases and J by 3 bases, with 14 bases between the two germline ends. The DNA for the CDR3 is TGTGCCAGCACGCCGGACAGTAAGACAGATACGCAGTATTTT. This codes for CASTPDSKTDTQYF.